The rows below give T cell receptor beta chains drawn from one sample of a study of shared clonotypes between healthy human individuals. Generated by immunoSEQ multiplex PCR, the TCRdb table keeps only in-frame clones and is missing some. The data contain approximately 1,000,000 clones, 70% to 80% of them singletons. The sample was memory CD4+ T cells from PBMCs. Receptor source: a man younger than 30 in good health. Some clones in this sample may be carry-over from other donors' samples. The CDR3 runs from the conserved cysteine through the conserved F or W. A D gene is named only where the DNA matches it firmly. Clone size is shown for a subset of rows, as once, few, many or a class of expanded clone.

cdr3_nt	cdr3_aa	d_call	v_call	clone_size	j_call
TGTGCCAGCAGCTTAGGGGGGCTGAGAACCGGGGAGCTGTTTTTT	CASSLGGLRTGELFF	.	TRBV7-2	.	TRBJ2-2
TGTGCCAGCAGCCCCCTTCTCCACTCCTACAATGAGCAGTTCTTC	CASSPLLHSYNEQFF	.	TRBV27	.	TRBJ2-1
TGTGCCAGCAGTTCCCCAAGGGCGGGAGGGGGGTACGAGCAGTACTTC	CASSSPRAGGGYEQYF	TRBD2	TRBV28	.	TRBJ2-7
TGTGCCAGCTGGGGACAGGCCCTGGGAGAGACCCAGTACTTC	CASWGQALGETQYF	TRBD1	TRBV27	.	TRBJ2-5
TGTGCCAGCCGGCGGGGAGCGAACACCGGGGAGCTGTTTTTT	CASRRGANTGELFF	.	TRBV6-1	few	TRBJ2-2
TGTGCCAGCAGCTTAGGGGTAGCTAACTATGGCTACACCTTC	CASSLGVANYGYTF	.	TRBV7-2	.	TRBJ1-2
TGTGCCACCATCTCCTCCTACGGGCGCCGTTCTAACTATGGCTACACCTTC	CATISSYGRRSNYGYTF	.	TRBV27	.	TRBJ1-2
TGTGCCAGCAGCCGGGGACTCGGGGATGGCTACACCTTC	CASSRGLGDGYTF	.	TRBV9	.	TRBJ1-2
TGTGCCAGCAGTAAACAGGGTCCCTTGGGTCAGCCCCAGCATTTT	CASSKQGPLGQPQHF	.	TRBV2	.	TRBJ1-5
TGTGCCAGCAGCCCCCCCCAAGGGAGCTCCTACGAGCAGTACTTC	CASSPPQGSSYEQYF	.	TRBV7-9	.	TRBJ2-7
TGTGCCAGCAGCTTAGGCCAGGGGTCCGGGGTGCTGTTTTTT	CASSLGQGSGVLFF	.	TRBV5-4	.	TRBJ2-2
TGTGCCAGTAGTATCCTCAGGGGGGAGACCCAGTACTTC	CASSILRGETQYF	TRBD1	TRBV19	.	TRBJ2-5
TGTGCCAGCAACGCGATGGGGGGGAACTATGGCTACACCTTC	CASNAMGGNYGYTF	.	TRBV6-1	once	TRBJ1-2
TGTGCCAGTAGTAAACATACAGATACGCAGTATTTT	CASSKHTDTQYF	.	TRBV19	.	TRBJ2-3
TGCGCCAGCAGCCAAGGTGGCTGGGGCGAAAAACTGTTTTTT	CASSQGGWGEKLFF	.	TRBV4-3	.	TRBJ1-4
TGCGCCAGCAGCTTGGGGGAGCTTGAGACCCAGTACTTC	CASSLGELETQYF	.	TRBV5-1	few	TRBJ2-5
TGCGCCAGCAGCCTAGCTTTGGAAGACTATGGCTACACCTTC	CASSLALEDYGYTF	.	TRBV4-1	few	TRBJ1-2
TGTGCCATCGCGGGACAGGGGGGTAACTATGGCTACACCTTC	CAIAGQGGNYGYTF	TRBD1	TRBV10-3	.	TRBJ1-2
TGTGCCAGTAGTTCGAAGACACTCAGGTGGCATTTT	CASSSKTLRWHF	.	TRBV19	once	TRBJ1-5
TGTGCCATCAGTCTCAATGAGCAGTTCTTC	CAISLNEQFF	.	TRBV6-1	.	TRBJ2-1
TGTGCCAGCAGCTTAACCGGGATCACCGGGGAGCTGTTTTTT	CASSLTGITGELFF	.	TRBV7-3	many	TRBJ2-2
TGCGCCAGCAGCTATTTAGCGGGCACAGATACGCAGTATTTT	CASSYLAGTDTQYF	.	TRBV5-1	.	TRBJ2-3
TGCAGCGTTGAACCTCCTTCGGGGGAGACCCAGTACTTC	CSVEPPSGETQYF	.	TRBV29-1	many	TRBJ2-5
TGTGCCAGCAGCAACGGGGGCCAGGGGGCCTACGAGCAGTACTTC	CASSNGGQGAYEQYF	.	TRBV6-6	.	TRBJ2-7
TGTGCCAGCAGCGAGGTCGGGGGGGGCACAGATACGCAGTATTTT	CASSEVGGGTDTQYF	TRBD2	TRBV6-5	.	TRBJ2-3
TGTGCCAGCAGCCCGCCGGTAATAGCGAGACAACTAGATACGCAGTATTTT	CASSPPVIARQLDTQYF	.	TRBV7-3	.	TRBJ2-3
TGTGCCAGCAGTTCATCCTCGGGGGGGCGACCTCTCGAGCAGTACTTC	CASSSSSGGRPLEQYF	TRBD2	TRBV28	many	TRBJ2-7
TGTGCCATCAGCCCGGGGCCCCAGGCCGAGCAGTACTTC	CAISPGPQAEQYF	.	TRBV10-3	.	TRBJ2-7
TGTGCCAGCAGCGTTCGTGGGGTCTATTCCTACGAGCAGTACTTC	CASSVRGVYSYEQYF	.	TRBV5-8	.	TRBJ2-7
TGTGCCAGCACCGGATCTGGGGGTAGACAGTACTTC	CASTGSGGRQYF	.	TRBV6-5	.	TRBJ2-7
TGCGCCAGCAGTCCCAGGGTTAGCAGTGGCGGCTACTCTGGAAACACCATATATTTT	CASSPRVSSGGYSGNTIYF	.	TRBV23-1	once	TRBJ1-3
TGTGCCTGGAGTGTACGTGATGAGCAGTTCTTC	CAWSVRDEQFF	.	TRBV30	.	TRBJ2-1
TGTGCCAGCAGCCGTGGGCGGGTAGCGGGAGAGACCCAGTACTTC	CASSRGRVAGETQYF	TRBD2	TRBV6-5	few	TRBJ2-5
TGCAGCGTTGTGGTGTCTAGCGGGAGCACTAAGTTCTTC	CSVVVSSGSTKFF	TRBD2	TRBV29-1	.	TRBJ2-1
TGTGCCAGCAGAGGATCGCTAGCGGCTGGATTGAATACGCAGTATTTT	CASRGSLAAGLNTQYF	TRBD2	TRBV28	.	TRBJ2-3
TGTGCCAGCAGCCAAGTAACAGACTCCTACGAGCAGTACTTC	CASSQVTDSYEQYF	.	TRBV4-2	.	TRBJ2-7
TGTGCCAGCAGGACCCGACAGGGGGGAGAGACCCAGTACTTC	CASRTRQGGETQYF	TRBD1	TRBV6-1	.	TRBJ2-5
TGCGCCAGCAGCTTTAGGCAGGGAGAGTCCTACGAGCAGTACTTC	CASSFRQGESYEQYF	.	TRBV5-1	.	TRBJ2-7